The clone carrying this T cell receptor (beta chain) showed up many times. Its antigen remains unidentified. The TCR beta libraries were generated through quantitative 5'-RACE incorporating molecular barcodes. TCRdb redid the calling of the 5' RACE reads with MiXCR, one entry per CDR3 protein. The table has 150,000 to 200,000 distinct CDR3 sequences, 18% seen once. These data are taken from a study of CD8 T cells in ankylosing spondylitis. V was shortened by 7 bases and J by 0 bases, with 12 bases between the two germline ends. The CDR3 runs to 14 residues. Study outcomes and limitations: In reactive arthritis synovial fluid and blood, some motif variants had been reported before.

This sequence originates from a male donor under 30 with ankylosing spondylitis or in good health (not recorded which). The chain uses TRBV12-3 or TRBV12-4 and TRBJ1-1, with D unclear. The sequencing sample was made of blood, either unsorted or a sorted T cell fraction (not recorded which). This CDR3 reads CASTVTELNTEAFF. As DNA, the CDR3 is TGTGCCAGCACCGTGACTGAGTTGAACACTGAAGCTTTCTTT.